Each of the 15 T cell receptor beta chains below was sequenced from the same sample in a study of T-cell reconstitution after alpha-beta-depleted transplantation in children. It was with unique molecular identifiers that the TCRbeta library was prepared. TCRdb ran MiXCR on the PCR reads and lists one entry per CDR3 protein. The table records approximately 400,000 distinct CDR3 sequences, under 13% of them present only once. This sample comprised PBMCs from the stem cell graft donor, obtained from the stem cell graft. These receptors were collected from a human donor who donated a stem cell graft to a child with acute myeloid leukemia.

The table lists this clonotype with a few counts. The J gene is TRBJ2-7, the V gene TRBV6-1, with no clear D. V was cut by 4 bases and J by 1 base, with 11 bases left in between. Looked up from germline, CDR1 is MNHNS and CDR2 is SASEGT. The CDR3 covers 14 residues. CDR3: CASSAGPTSYEQYV. The DNA of the CDR3 is TGTGCCAGCAGTGCTGGGCCAACTTCCTACGAGCAGTACGTC.

The rearrangement uses TRBV15 and TRBJ1-4, with TRBD1 as a possible D gene (6 bases). The V and J ends lost 4 bases and 7 bases respectively, with 10 bases between them. In germline, CDR1 is LNHNV, CDR2 YYDKDF (reference sequence). CDR3 length equals 13 residues. The CDR3 nucleotides are TGTGCCACCAGCACAGACAGGTTTGAAAAACTGTTTTTT. It specifies CATSTDRFEKLFF.

This clonotype has more than one count but fewer than ten. The chain joins TRBV20-1 to TRBJ2-2; 9 bases are shared with TRBD1. Trimming took 5 bases from V and 5 from J; bases not matched to a gene: 6. The V gene's germline CDR1 is DFQATT and CDR2 SNEGSKA (reference sequence). The CDR3 contains 14 residues. CDR3 nucleotides: TGCAGTGCTCCGACAGGGGGAGTTACCGGGGAGCTGTTTTTT. Its protein is CSAPTGGVTGELFF.

This clonotype has a count of ten or more. The chain uses TRBV29-1 and TRBJ2-1, with 11 bases aligning to TRBD2. There are 13 residues in the CDR3. Trimming at V came to 4 bases and at J to 9 bases, leaving 5 bases not matched to a gene. The germline V gene has CDR1 SQVTM and CDR2 ANQGSEA. CDR3 bases: TGCAGCGTTGCACTAGCGGGAGAGGGTGAGCAGTTCTTC. Its protein product is CSVALAGEGEQFF.

This clonotype was detected only a few times. This sequence joins TRBV9 and TRBJ1-5; 10 bases are shared with TRBD1. CDR1 and CDR2 (germline): SGDLS, YYNGEE. The junction had 6 bases not matched to a gene; V was cut back by 8 bases and J by 4 bases. The CDR3 runs 14 residues. Written as DNA, the CDR3 is TGTGCCAGTTCGACAGGGGGCGAGAATCAGCCCCAGCATTTT. Amino acids: CASSTGGENQPQHF.

This clonotype was seen only a few times. The CDR3 DNA reads as TGTGCCAGCAGTTCCCCCTGGACAGGGATTAATTCACCCCTCCACTTT. Translated: CASSSPWTGINSPLHF. V usage is TRBV2 and J usage is TRBJ1-6; TRBD1 matches 8 bases. CDR1 and CDR2 (germline): SNHLY, FYNNEI. This CDR3 contains 16 residues. The V gene end was trimmed by 5 bases and the J gene end by 6 bases; junction bases not matched to a gene: 9.

V and J are TRBV9 and TRBJ2-3, with 14 bases fitting TRBD2. This CDR3 has 19 residues. Germline CDR1 and CDR2: SGDLS and YYNGEE. With V trimmed by 4 bases and J by 2 bases, 12 bases remained unmatched. Here the CDR3 reads CASSYSIGTSGGTTDTQYF. Here the CDR3 DNA reads TGTGCCAGCAGCTACTCGATCGGGACTAGCGGGGGCACCACAGATACGCAGTATTTT.

The chain couples TRBV20-1 to TRBJ2-1, with 7 bases matching TRBD2. This CDR3 is 15 amino acids long. The germline CDR1 and CDR2 sequences are DFQATT and SNEGSKA (reference sequence). V lost 1 base, J lost 6 bases, and 9 bases stayed unmatched. This CDR3 reads CSARASGARGNEQFF. In DNA form, the CDR3 reads TGCAGTGCTAGAGCCAGCGGGGCGAGAGGCAATGAGCAGTTCTTC.

This clonotype was seen a few times. The gene calls are TRBV5-1 and TRBJ1-2; the D is unclear. The germline V and J ends were trimmed by 0 bases and 7 bases, with 13 bases remaining between them. Germline V gene lookup returns CDR1 SGHRS and CDR2 YFSETQ. The CDR3 totals 14 residues. Written as DNA, the CDR3 is TGCGCCAGCAGCTTGGCTCCCTTACGGAGTGGCTACACCTTC. Translating it yields CASSLAPLRSGYTF.

This clonotype was seen only a few times. J is TRBJ1-2 and V is TRBV15, with 8 nucleotides matching TRBD1. Trimming took 2 bases from V and 8 from J; bases not matched to a gene: 13. CDR1 is LNHNV and CDR2 is YYDKDF in the germline V gene (reference sequence). The CDR3 covers 16 residues. The CDR3 loop reads CATSRSGQVLSMGYTF. CDR3 sequence (DNA): TGTGCCACCAGCAGATCGGGACAGGTCCTTTCAATGGGCTACACCTTC.

In its sample, this clonotype was seen a few times. The rearrangement links TRBV10-1 to TRBJ2-5; perhaps TRBD2 as D (5 bases). Trimming left V 3 bases short and J 4 bases short, with 12 bases between. Germline V gene lookup returns CDR1 WNHNN and CDR2 SYGVQD (reference sequence). This CDR3 spans 14 amino acids. The CDR3 region is CASSDRDPLETQYF. The CDR3 region has the DNA TGCGCCAGCAGTGACCGGGATCCGTTAGAGACCCAGTACTTC.

The chain links TRBV6-1 to TRBJ2-1, with 7 bases identical to TRBD1. Germline values: CDR1 MNHNS, CDR2 SASEGT. The CDR3 consists of 14 residues. V was clipped by 6 bases and J by 5 bases; unmatched bases: 7. For the CDR3, the DNA is TGTGCCAGCAGACTCAGGGGGTACAACAATGAGCAGTTCTTC. The encoded protein is CASRLRGYNNEQFF.

There are a few counts of this clonotype. The chain uses TRBV11-3 and TRBJ2-5; D ambiguous. Germline V gene sequence: CDR1 SGHNT, CDR2 YENEEA. The CDR3 sequence is 14 residues long. V lost 3 bases and J 0 bases, leaving 8 bases between the germline ends. CDR3 protein: CASSFPLYQETQYF. CDR3 DNA sequence: TGTGCCAGCAGCTTTCCCCTGTACCAAGAGACCCAGTACTTC.

The rearrangement links TRBV4-1 to TRBJ2-2; 13 positions agree with TRBD2. J was trimmed by 5 bases and V by 4 bases; bases with no gene match: 7. The CDR3 totals 17 residues. The germline V gene encodes CDR1 MGHRA and CDR2 YSYEKL. The CDR3 is CASSPGLAGVHTGELFF. CDR3 coding DNA: TGCGCCAGCAGCCCCGGACTAGCGGGAGTTCATACCGGGGAGCTGTTTTTT.

A note on this clonotype: This CDR3 fails to terminate in the conserved phenylalanine or tryptophan, so it likely reflects a read error. It is unclear where the CDR3 begins or ends on the DNA, so no DNA is shown, and the CDR3 is as TCRdb lists it. The genes are TRBV7-9 and TRBJ1-1; the tabulated D call, TRBD1, remains unverified against the DNA. The CDR3 sequence runs 13 residues, both termini included. The germline CDR1 and CDR2 sequences are SEHNR and FQNEAQ (reference sequence). CDR3: CASSRDRGWTFSV.